The 18 T cell receptor beta chains reported below all come from one sample, sequenced in a study of T-cell reconstitution after alpha-beta-depleted transplantation in children (dated by TCRdb to about 2016). The treatment or condition label corresponds to: allogeneic hematopoietic cell transplantation with graft depleted of TCRalphabeta T cells and CD19 B cells. To prepare the library, PCR was applied. The sample was run on an Illumina HiSeq 2500. TCR libraries were prepared with molecular barcoding, using unique molecular identifiers to normalize TCRbeta repertoire quantification. The public reads were run again by TCRdb, first through fastp at Q25 and then through MiXCR, and only productive beta chains were kept. Records with the same CDR3 protein are collapsed into one entry carrying the most frequent genes and DNA. The sample table contains fewer than 500,000 distinct CDR3 sequences; only one count was recorded for roughly 44% of them. Of the sample, around 29% falls within the top ten clones.

Sequences were derived from PBMCs, sampled before TCRalphabeta/CD19-depleted stem cell transplant. These receptor sequences come from a girl under 10 years old with aplastic anemia, due to receive a stem cell transplant.

This chain links TRBV7-2 with TRBJ1-2; possible D gene TRBD1, 6 bases. This CDR3 contains 14 residues. Germline V gene data show CDR1 as SGHTA and CDR2 as FQGNSA. V lost 5 bases and J lost 4, with 14 bases in between. CDR3 amino acids: CASSPARGGYGYTF. DNA of the CDR3: TGTGCCAGCAGCCCGGCCAGGGGTGGCTATGGCTACACCTTC.

The count of this clonotype is one. The genes are TRBV20-1 and TRBJ2-7, with TRBD2 identical over 11 bases. Trimming removed 5 bases from V and 5 bases from J; junction bases left unmatched: 8. In germline, CDR1 is DFQATT, CDR2 SNEGSKA (reference sequence). This CDR3 contains 14 residues. Here the CDR3 reads CSASGTSGMDEQYF. The CDR3 DNA reads as TGCAGTGCTTCCGGGACTAGCGGAATGGACGAGCAGTACTTC.

This clonotype was counted only a few times. DNA of the CDR3: TGCAGTGCTAGAAGGGGACTGGGCCAACTCAATGAGCAGTTCTTC. Translated, it gives CSARRGLGQLNEQFF. V is TRBV20-1 and J is TRBJ2-1, with a weak D call TRBD2 (6 bases). Germline V gene sequence: CDR1 DFQATT, CDR2 SNEGSKA (reference sequence). This CDR3 region has 15 residues. V lost 2 bases and J 6 bases, leaving 17 bases between the germline ends.

Ten or more counts support this clonotype. The gene calls are TRBV28 and TRBJ2-5; TRBD2 aligns across 7 bases. J lost 5 bases, V lost 6 bases, and 12 bases had no gene match. The germline CDR1 and CDR2 sequences are MDHEN and SYDVKM. The CDR3 has 15 residues. In nucleotides, the CDR3 is TGTGCCAGCAGGTCTGACCTCGTCGGGAGGGAGACCCAGTACTTC. Its translation: CASRSDLVGRETQYF.

This sequence joins TRBV20-1 and TRBJ2-5; no definite D call. CDR3 size: 13 residues. Looked up from germline, CDR1 is DFQATT and CDR2 is SNEGSKA (reference sequence). V lost 0 bases and J 5 bases, leaving 10 bases between the germline ends. CDR3 protein: CSARDGAAETQYF. For the CDR3, the DNA is TGCAGTGCTAGAGATGGCGCTGCCGAGACCCAGTACTTC.

This clonotype was detected only a few times. The chain carries TRBV12-3 or TRBV12-4 and TRBJ1-1; a possible D gene is TRBD1 (6 bases). The ends were cut back, 6 bases at V and 5 bases at J, with 16 bases in the middle. The CDR3 runs to 14 residues. In DNA form, the CDR3 reads TGTGCCAGCAGGGTAGGACAGTACAAGACTGAAGCTTTCTTT. Amino acids: CASRVGQYKTEAFF.

The chain carries TRBV20-1 and TRBJ2-1, with a tentative D call TRBD1 (5 bases). The CDR3 is made up of 13 amino acids. Per the germline V gene, CDR1 is DFQATT and CDR2 is SNEGSKA (reference sequence). The V gene lost 1 base and the J gene lost 3 bases, with 7 bases spanning the gap. The CDR3 coding sequence is TGCAGTGCTAGAGTTCAGGGCTACAATGAGCAGTTCTTC. Protein: CSARVQGYNEQFF.

The table lists this clonotype with a count of one. V is TRBV15 and J is TRBJ2-7; the D call may be TRBD1 or TRBD2 (5 bases each). Germline V gives CDR1 LNHNV, CDR2 YYDKDF (reference sequence). With 1 base removed from V and 2 bases from J, the gap between germline ends came to 12 bases. The CDR3 sequence is 15 residues long. The CDR3 here is CATSRGGDLPYEQYF. The CDR3, as DNA: TGTGCCACCAGCAGAGGAGGGGATCTTCCCTACGAGCAGTACTTC.

V is TRBV7-8 and J is TRBJ2-7; TRBD1 aligns across 9 bases. Germline V gene data show CDR1 as SGHVS and CDR2 as FQNEAQ. This CDR3 has 15 residues. Trimming at V came to 3 bases and at J to 5 bases, leaving 8 bases not matched to a gene. This CDR3 reads CASSFVRTGDNEQYF. The CDR3 region has the DNA TGTGCCAGCAGCTTCGTAAGGACAGGGGACAACGAGCAGTACTTC. Full variable domain (outside the CDR3, taken from reference TRBV7-8 and TRBJ2-7): GAGVSQSPRYKVAKRGQDVALRCDPISGHVSLFWYQQALGQGPEFLTYFQNEAQLDKSGLPSDRFFAERPEGSVSTLKIQRTQQEDSAVYLCASSFVRTGDNEQYFGPGTRLTVT.

The chain recombines TRBV29-1 with TRBJ2-7; D possibly matches TRBD1 or TRBD2 (5 bases each). Trimming pared 6 bases from V and 3 bases from J, leaving 12 bases between. Germline CDR1 and CDR2: SQVTM and ANQGSEA. This CDR3 contains 12 residues. CDR3 amino acids: CSVGAGSYEQYF. The CDR3, as DNA: TGCAGCGTAGGGGCAGGGAGCTACGAGCAGTACTTC.

Only a few counts were recorded for this clonotype. This chain uses TRBV10-3 with TRBJ1-5; D is unresolved. Trimming stripped 6 bases from V and 1 base from J, with 13 bases between. This CDR3 comprises 15 residues. The germline CDR1 and CDR2 sequences are ENHRY and SYGVKD. The CDR3 reads CAIRAGGMSNQPQHF. The DNA for the CDR3 is TGTGCCATCAGGGCCGGCGGGATGAGCAATCAGCCCCAGCATTTT.

This chain uses TRBV5-1 with TRBJ1-5, with TRBD1 identical over 7 bases. CDR1 is SGHRS and CDR2 is YFSETQ in the germline V gene. The CDR3 runs 17 residues. V lost 7 bases, J lost 4 bases, and 17 bases stayed unmatched. The CDR3 spells CASDGRMTGRVNQPQHF. The DNA of the CDR3 is TGCGCCAGCGACGGTAGAATGACAGGGAGGGTAAATCAGCCCCAGCATTTT.

This clonotype was detected ten times or more. V and J are TRBV12-3 or TRBV12-4 and TRBJ1-2, with no clear D. This CDR3 contains 16 residues. Trimming took off 5 bases at V and 0 bases at J, with 16 bases between the two ends. The CDR3 sequence is CASSTWTGSANYGYTF. The CDR3 DNA is TGTGCCAGCAGTACCTGGACGGGATCAGCTAACTATGGCTACACCTTC.

This clonotype was found once. V is TRBV7-2 and J is TRBJ2-2; TRBD1 matches at 11 bases. This CDR3 is built from 15 residues. Germline-derived CDR1 and CDR2 are SGHTA and FQGNSA. Trimming at V came to 2 bases and at J to 7 bases, leaving 3 bases not matched to a gene. The CDR3 sequence: CASSLMGTGGGELFF. CDR3 DNA sequence: TGTGCCAGCAGCTTAATGGGGACAGGGGGCGGGGAGCTGTTTTTT.

The sample holds many counts of this clonotype. The rearrangement joins TRBV20-1 to TRBJ2-1; D perhaps matches TRBD2 (5 bases). The CDR3 is made up of 11 amino acids. The germline CDR1 and CDR2 sequences are DFQATT and SNEGSKA (reference sequence). The V end was cut by 5 bases, the J end by 6 bases, with 8 bases between. The chain's CDR3 is CSAEGVNEQFF. The CDR3 DNA is TGCAGTGCTGAGGGAGTCAATGAGCAGTTCTTC.

This clonotype appeared a few times. The CDR3 loop reads CASSLTGNEGYGYTF. The DNA for the CDR3 is TGTGCCAGCAGCTTAACCGGGAACGAGGGCTATGGCTACACCTTC. The chain employs TRBV7-3 and TRBJ1-2, with D uncertain. This CDR3 contains 15 residues. Germline values: CDR1 SGHTA, CDR2 FQGTGA. The V and J ends lost 0 bases and 4 bases respectively, with 12 bases between them.

The chain couples TRBV20-1 to TRBJ2-2; D unresolved. Trimming removed 5 bases from V and 6 bases from J, with 13 bases in between. The germline V gene has CDR1 DFQATT and CDR2 SNEGSKA (reference sequence). The CDR3 consists of 13 residues. Written as DNA, the CDR3 is TGCAGTGCTGCGTGGGATTACGCCGGGGAGCTGTTTTTT. This encodes CSAAWDYAGELFF.

This clonotype was counted many times. The chain joins TRBV24-1 to TRBJ2-5; 9 nucleotides line up with TRBD1. The CDR3 runs 13 residues. V lost 5 bases and J lost 4; bases outside the gene matches: 1. Germline CDR1 reads KGHDR; CDR2 reads SFDVKD. The CDR3 sequence is CATSVTGGETQYF. CDR3 sequence (DNA): TGTGCCACCAGTGTGACAGGGGGAGAGACCCAGTACTTC.